The clone carrying this TCR beta chain was detected only once. TCRdb's table, derived via immunoSEQ multiplex PCR, lists solely in-frame clones and lacks some. The sample lists more than 250,000 clones; around 85% were seen once. This entry belongs to a study of blood T cell repertoires in COVID-19. Overall study context: Spain, Italy and the United States supplied samples that represented acute and convalescent COVID-19.

Trimming pared 1 base from V and 10 bases from J, leaving 10 bases between. The CDR3 runs to 12 residues. Germline CDR1 is LGHDT and CDR2 is YNNKEL (reference sequence). The source material was peripheral blood. This receptor was taken from a man aged 50 to 60 with active or convalescent COVID-19. The chain joins TRBV3-1 (or the pseudogene TRBV3-2) to TRBJ1-1; a weak D match, TRBD1 (5 bases). The CDR3 bases are TGTGCCAGCAGCCAAGGGGGCCTGGGAGCTTTCTTT. The encoded protein is CASSQGGLGAFF.